This T cell receptor (beta chain) was identified during a study of blood T cell repertoires in COVID-19. Study background: Collection of acute and convalescent COVID-19 samples took place in the United States, Italy and Spain. T cells, B-cell-depleted T cells, or PBMCs supplied cDNA or gDNA.

Germline CDR1 LGHDT, CDR2 YNNKEL (reference sequence). This CDR3 has 14 residues. The germline V and J ends were trimmed by 1 base and 7 bases, with 13 bases remaining between them. In the original workflow: Reference gene primers were amplified, and this amplification served to estimate nucleated cell counts. The table came from immunoSEQ multiplex PCR; TCRdb's copy has only in-frame clones and leaves some out. V and J calls and clone size are those listed in that table; D and trimming were worked out from the DNA. The repertoire holds roughly 100,000 clones, with roughly 85% as singletons. This clone was counted a single time.

The sequenced sample was peripheral blood. This clonotype was sampled from a woman between 70 and 85 years old with active or convalescent COVID-19. The V call is TRBV3-1 (or the pseudogene TRBV3-2), the J call TRBJ1-2; perhaps TRBD1 as D (6 bases). This chain's CDR3 is CASSQGRGTGGYTF. CDR3 sequence (DNA): TGTGCCAGCAGCCAAGGCAGGGGTACCGGTGGCTACACCTTC.